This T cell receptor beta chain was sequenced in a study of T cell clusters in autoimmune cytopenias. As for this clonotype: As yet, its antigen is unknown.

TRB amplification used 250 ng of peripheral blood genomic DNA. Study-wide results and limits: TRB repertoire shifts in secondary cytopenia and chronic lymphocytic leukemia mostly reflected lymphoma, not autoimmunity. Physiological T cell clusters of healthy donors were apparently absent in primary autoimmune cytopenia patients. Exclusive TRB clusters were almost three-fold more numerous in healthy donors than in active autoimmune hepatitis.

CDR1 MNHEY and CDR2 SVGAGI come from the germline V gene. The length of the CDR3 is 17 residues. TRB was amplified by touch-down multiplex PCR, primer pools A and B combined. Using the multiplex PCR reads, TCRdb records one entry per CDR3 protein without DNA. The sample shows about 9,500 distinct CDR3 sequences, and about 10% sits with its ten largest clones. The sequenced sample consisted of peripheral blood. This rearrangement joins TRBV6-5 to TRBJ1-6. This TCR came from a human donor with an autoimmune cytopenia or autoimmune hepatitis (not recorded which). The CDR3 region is CAIQDVLRSSYNSPLHF.